The 20 T cell receptor beta chains in this list originate from one sample, sequenced in a study of T cells in women clearing cervical HPV infection. The table came from immunoSEQ multiplex PCR; TCRdb's copy has only in-frame clones and leaves some out. Recorded for this sample: around 29,000 clones. Sequences were obtained from blood buffy coat. These receptor sequences come from a woman aged 18 to 75 with a cervical HPV16 infection that either progressed to CIN3+ or cleared (not recorded which).

A word on this clone: The read terminates 3 residues before the CDR3 end, so the remaining end is supplied by the germline J gene. The chain carries TRBV19 and TRBJ1-1, with D possibly TRBD1 on 6 matching bases. The CDR3 runs 14 residues. The germline V gene encodes CDR1 LNHDA and CDR2 SQIVND (reference sequence). Trimming took 3 bases from V and 0 from J, leaving 8 bases between them. Incomplete CDR3 DNA: TGTGCCAGTAGTATTACAGGGATGAACACTGAA. The encoded protein is CASSITGMNTE. From start to end, the CDR3 is CASSITGMNTEAFF.

About this clone: The read ends 3 residues early relative to the CDR3; the germline J gene fills the gap. The J gene is TRBJ2-5, the V gene TRBV2, with 9 bases that match TRBD2. Germline lookup yields CDR1 SNHLY and CDR2 FYNNEI. The CDR3 totals 13 residues. The V gene end was trimmed by 7 bases and the J gene end by 7 bases; junction bases not matched to a gene: 7. CDR3 amino acids: CASTASGVGTQYF. The CDR3 DNA, read in part, is TGTGCCAGCACCGCTAGCGGGGTTGGGACC. The full variable domain, its missing parts supplied by reference TRBV2 and TRBJ2-5, is EPEVTQTPSHQVTQMGQEVILRCVPISNHLYFYWYRQILGQKVEFLVSFYNNEISEKSEIFDDQFSVERPDGSNFTLKIRSTKLEDSAMYFCASTASGVGTQYFGPGTRLLVL.

About this clone itself: The CDR3 end is not reached by the read, which stops 3 residues before it; the germline J gene fills it in. This rearrangement joins TRBV2 to TRBJ1-5; tentatively, D is TRBD1 (5 bases). Germline loops: CDR1 SNHLY, CDR2 FYNNEI. There are 15 residues in the CDR3. V was trimmed by 4 bases and J by 1 base, leaving 11 bases between them. The DNA read from the CDR3 is TGTGCCAGCAGTGCGTGGGCAGGGAGCAATCAGCCC. Its translation: CASSAWAGSNQP. The whole CDR3 reads CASSAWAGSNQPQHF. The full variable domain, with the rest looked up from reference TRBV2 and TRBJ1-5, is EPEVTQTPSHQVTQMGQEVILRCVPISNHLYFYWYRQILGQKVEFLVSFYNNEISEKSEIFDDQFSVERPDGSNFTLKIRSTKLEDSAMYFCASSAWAGSNQPQHFGDGTRLSIL.

Note on this clone: From the germline J gene comes the end of the CDR3, since the read stops 3 residues before it. The V and J genes are TRBV28 and TRBJ1-2; 10 nucleotides align to TRBD1. Unmatched junction bases numbered 8, after V lost 6 bases and J lost 7 bases. There are 14 residues in the CDR3. Germline loops: CDR1 MDHEN, CDR2 SYDVKM. The CDR3 region is CASSWGQGWIGYTF. The part of the CDR3 DNA that was read is TGTGCCAGCAGCTGGGGACAGGGGTGGATTGGC.

With regard to this clone: The CDR3 is cut off 3 residues early in the read; its end comes from the germline J gene. The chain couples TRBV2 to TRBJ1-1, with TRBD1 matching over 10 bases. Germline-derived CDR1 and CDR2 are SNHLY and FYNNEI. The CDR3 has 16 residues. Trimming removed 6 bases from V and 1 base from J; junction bases left unmatched: 8. The part of the CDR3 DNA that was read is TGTGCCAGCAGGTTGACAGGGGGCTTAGGGAACACTGAA. This translates into CASRLTGGLGNTE. In full, the CDR3 is CASRLTGGLGNTEAFF.

As regards this clone: The read ends 3 residues early relative to the CDR3; the germline J gene fills the gap. This chain connects TRBV27 to TRBJ2-2, with 7 nucleotides matching TRBD1. V gave up 7 bases and J gave up 4 bases; unmatched junction bases: 9. The germline V gene encodes CDR1 MNHEY and CDR2 SMNVEV (reference sequence). The CDR3 length is 15 residues. CDR3 sequence reads: CASKSGTVITGELFF. Incomplete CDR3 DNA: TGTGCCAGCAAATCCGGGACAGTTATCACCGGGGAG.

As concerns this clone: The read comes to an end 3 residues before the CDR3 does, leaving the germline J gene to fill in the end. V usage is TRBV6-2 or TRBV6-3 and J usage is TRBJ2-1; 10 positions match TRBD1. Germline V CDR1 and CDR2: MNHEY, SVGEGT. The CDR3 runs to 14 residues. Unmatched junction bases numbered 3, after V lost 6 bases and J lost 4 bases. Partial CDR3 DNA: TGTGCCAGCAGGCCGGGACAGGGGTACAATGAG. Its protein product is CASRPGQGYNE. The CDR3 in full is CASRPGQGYNEQFF.

Regarding this clone: The read comes to an end 3 residues before the CDR3 does, leaving the germline J gene to fill in the end. The chain combines TRBV2 with TRBJ2-1, with 10 nucleotides matching TRBD2. The ends lost 5 bases at V and 6 bases at J; junction bases unmatched: 7. CDR3 length: 15 residues. Germline V gives CDR1 SNHLY, CDR2 FYNNEI. The CDR3 bases that were read are TGTGCCAGCAGTACGGCGGCTAGCGGGAGCAATGAG. The encoded protein is CASSTAASGSNE. The complete CDR3 sequence is CASSTAASGSNEQFF.

A note on this clone: The read ends 3 residues early relative to the CDR3; the germline J gene fills the gap. The chain joins TRBV2 to TRBJ2-5, with a tentative D call TRBD1 (6 bases). This CDR3 is built from 15 residues. V lost 3 bases, J lost 2 bases, and 13 bases lay in between. Germline assignment: CDR1 SNHLY and CDR2 FYNNEI. CDR3 sequence reads: CASSDPQGFQETQYF. Partial CDR3 DNA: TGTGCCAGCAGTGACCCTCAGGGGTTTCAAGAGACC.

Concerning this clone: Coverage ceases 3 residues before the CDR3 finishes, and the germline J gene fills in the end. Other DNA sequences from this sample encode an identical CDR3 as well. The chain links TRBV19 to TRBJ1-5; no clear D gene. The CDR3 runs 13 residues. V gave up 7 bases and J gave up 5 bases, with 12 bases separating them. Germline assignment: CDR1 LNHDA and CDR2 SQIVND (reference sequence). The CDR3 is CASTRTFDQPQHF. CDR3 bases read: TGTGCCAGTACCAGAACATTCGATCAGCCC.

Of note for this clone: The read comes to an end 3 residues before the CDR3 does, leaving the germline J gene to fill in the end. The chain recombines TRBV19 with TRBJ1-6, with D perhaps TRBD1 (6 bases). CDR3 length: 14 residues. Between the trimmed V and J ends, which lost 5 bases and 11 bases, there was a span of 16 bases. Germline V gene sequence: CDR1 LNHDA, CDR2 SQIVND (reference sequence). Incomplete CDR3 DNA: TGTGCCAGTAGTGTAAGCGGGGGCAATGCACCC. Protein sequence: CASSVSGGNAP. The entire CDR3 sequence reads CASSVSGGNAPLHF.

Concerning this clone itself: With the read ending 3 residues before the CDR3 end, the germline J gene is used to fill in that end. The gene calls are TRBV27 and TRBJ2-7; 8 bases match TRBD1. Germline lookup yields CDR1 MNHEY and CDR2 SMNVEV (reference sequence). CDR3 size: 12 residues. After removal of 6 bases from V and 6 bases from J, the junction contained 4 bases not matched to a gene. CDR3 DNA, as far as it was read: TGTGCCAGCAGGACAGGGGTATCCGAG. Translated: CASRTGVSE. The whole CDR3 reads CASRTGVSEQYF.

Regarding this clone: Coverage ceases 3 residues before the CDR3 finishes, and the germline J gene fills in the end. This sequence joins TRBV7-8 and TRBJ2-5; possibly TRBD1 for D (6 bases). This CDR3 is built from 14 residues. The V and J ends lost 1 base and 4 bases respectively, with 10 bases between them. Germline V gene sequence: CDR1 SGHVS, CDR2 FQNEAQ. This CDR3 is CASSLGGGRETQYF. Incomplete CDR3 DNA: TGTGCCAGCAGCTTAGGAGGGGGAAGAGAGACC.

The covered CDR3 bases are TGTGCCTGGAGTGTAAAGCGGTTTAATGAG. It translates to CAWSVKRFNE. The complete CDR3 sequence is CAWSVKRFNEQFF. The V gene is TRBV30, the J gene TRBJ2-1; D may be TRBD2 (5 bases). The read terminates 3 residues before the CDR3 end, so the remaining end is supplied by the germline J gene. Germline-derived CDR1 and CDR2 are GTSNPN and SVGIG (reference sequence). The CDR3 spans 13 residues. Trimming removed 0 bases from V and 7 bases from J, with 10 bases in between.

Of note for this clone: The read is 3 residues too short to cover the CDR3 end, so that end is filled in from the germline J gene. The chain joins TRBV30 to TRBJ1-3; the match to TRBD1 covers 7 bases. Germline CDR1 reads GTSNPN; CDR2 reads SVGIG (reference sequence). J was trimmed by 4 bases and V by 5 bases; bases with no gene match: 5. This CDR3 is built from 13 residues. The CDR3 spells CAWATGVGNTIYF. The part of the CDR3 DNA that was read is TGTGCCTGGGCCACAGGGGTCGGAAACACC.

As for this clone: The read ends 3 residues shy of where the CDR3 ends; the end is completed using the germline J gene. The rearrangement uses TRBV30 and TRBJ2-3, with a tentative D call TRBD2 (6 bases). Trimming cost V 1 base and J 2 bases, with 7 bases left between them. CDR1 and CDR2 from the germline V gene are GTSNPN and SVGIG (reference sequence). This CDR3 is built from 13 residues. The CDR3 bases that were read are TGTGCCTGGAGTGGGGGACTCACAGATACG. Protein sequence: CAWSGGLTDT. The entire CDR3 sequence reads CAWSGGLTDTQYF. Combining the CDR3 with reference TRBV30 and TRBJ2-3 gives the whole variable domain SQTIHQWPATLVQPVGSPLSLECTVEGTSNPNLYWYRQAAGRGLQLLFYSVGIGQISSEVPQNLSASRPQDRQFILSSKKLLLSDSGFYLCAWSGGLTDTQYFGPGTRLTVL.

Remarks on this clone: The CDR3 end lies 3 residues beyond the end of the read and is filled in from the germline J gene. The J gene is TRBJ2-7, the V gene TRBV29-1; D may be TRBD1 (7 bases). Trimming removed 6 bases at V and 0 bases at J, with 12 bases between. Germline CDR1 is SQVTM and CDR2 is ANQGSEA. The CDR3 runs to 13 residues. This CDR3 reads CSVAGQHSYEQYF. The sequenced part of the CDR3 DNA is TGCAGCGTGGCGGGACAGCACTCCTACGAG.

Of note for this clone: From the germline J gene comes the end of the CDR3, since the read stops 3 residues before it. The chain couples TRBV7-2 to TRBJ2-1; the match to TRBD2 covers 9 bases. The V gene end was trimmed by 3 bases and the J gene end by 8 bases; junction bases not matched to a gene: 8. The CDR3 covers 15 residues. CDR1 and CDR2 from the germline V gene are SGHTA and FQGNSA. The DNA read from the CDR3 is TGTGCCAGCAGCTTTTACGCGGGGGGGCGTTATGAG. As protein: CASSFYAGGRYE. The whole CDR3 sequence is CASSFYAGGRYEQFF.

In the case of this clone: The sequenced fragment ends 3 residues before the CDR3 boundary, so the rest is inferred from the germline J gene. The chain uses TRBV19 and TRBJ2-1, with D perhaps TRBD2 (7 bases). The V end was cut by 3 bases, the J end by 8 bases, with 14 bases between. CDR1 LNHDA and CDR2 SQIVND come from the germline V gene (reference sequence). The CDR3 consists of 14 residues. The CDR3 DNA, read in part, is TGTGCCAGTAGTATCCGGGGGGACAAGGATGAG. It specifies CASSIRGDKDE. The CDR3 in full is CASSIRGDKDEQFF.

With respect to this clone: The CDR3 is cut off 3 residues early in the read; its end comes from the germline J gene. The chain links TRBV19 to TRBJ2-2; TRBD1 agrees at 9 bases. CDR3 length equals 15 residues. Germline values: CDR1 LNHDA, CDR2 SQIVND (reference sequence). V trimming: 4 bases; J trimming: 7 bases; junction bases outside the gene matches: 7. The sequenced part of the CDR3 DNA is TGTGCCAGTAGTAGCCCGGGACAGGGTCACGGGGAG. Its translation: CASSSPGQGHGE. The entire CDR3 sequence reads CASSSPGQGHGELFF.